The source of this TCR beta chain is a study of CXCR3-negative and CXCR3-positive naive CD8 T cells. In the study overall: Sequencing brought in about 135 million TRB reads altogether, and each library got about 1.5 +/- 0.3 million.

UMI-labeled 5' RACE TRB cDNA libraries were prepared from the cells. From its re-call of the 5' RACE reads, TCRdb lists each CDR3 protein once, without DNA. Its clone listing holds 130,000 to 150,000 distinct CDR3 sequences. The CDR3 is 12 residues long. From germline, CDR1 is LGHDT and CDR2 YNNKEL (reference sequence). About this clonotype itself: No antigen is known for it.

CD8+ T cell subsets were each sorted in triplicate, around 270,000 cells apiece. General study findings and limits: TRB CDR3s of CXCR3-positive naive cells were more hydrophobic than those of CXCR3-negative naive cells. Diversity ran similarly high across both naive subsets but far lower in memory CD8+ cells. TRBV-TRBJ usage matched between naive CXCR3-negative and CXCR3-positive cells but not between memory cells.

This rearrangement joins TRBV3-1 to TRBJ1-2; the TCRdb call, TRBD1, lacks DNA for checking. Material: naive CXCR3+ CD8+ T cells from blood. Subset in this sample: CD45RO-CCR7+CD27+CD95- naive CD8+ T cells expressing CXCR3 (TNR3+). The TCR was taken from a human donor in good health. Some clones in this sample may be carry-over from other donors' samples. CDR3 sequence reads: CASNGRNYGYTF. The whole variable domain, remainder taken from reference TRBV3-1 and TRBJ1-2, is DTAVSQTPKYLVTQMGNDKSIKCEQNLGHDTMYWYKQDSKKFLKIMFSYNNKELIINETVPNRFSPKSPDKAHLNLHINSLELGDSAVYFCASNGRNYGYTFGSGTRLTVV.